Each of the 23 T cell receptor beta chains below was sequenced from the same sample in a study of cytomegalovirus exposure and HLA in healthy donors. PCR was performed using 60 Vbeta and 13 Jbeta primers. Sequencing was performed with immunoSEQ multiplex PCR; in TCRdb, only in-frame clones are kept and a portion is missing. This table holds some 180,000 clones, about 77% found once. Sequenced: PBMCs. The source of these receptors is a female donor in good health and CMV-seronegative.

The chain's CDR3 is CASSATGELATDTQYF. The CDR3 DNA sequence: TGTGCCAGCAGCGCCACAGGGGAGTTGGCCACAGATACGCAGTATTTT. This chain links TRBV9 with TRBJ2-3; 7 positions match TRBD1. V was clipped by 3 bases and J by 2 bases; unmatched bases: 9. Germline V gene data show CDR1 as SGDLS and CDR2 as YYNGEE. The CDR3 is made up of 16 amino acids.

The chain carries TRBV5-7 and TRBJ2-1, with D tentatively TRBD2 (6 bases). TRBV5-7 carries the ORF label, with uncertain function. V lost 4 bases and J lost 0, with 14 bases in between. The CDR3 has 16 amino acids. CDR3 residues: CASSPTRGSSYNEQFF. The CDR3 DNA is TGTGCCAGCAGCCCGACCCGGGGGAGCTCCTACAATGAGCAGTTCTTC.

V gene TRBV7-9 combines with J gene TRBJ1-1, with 7 bases fitting TRBD1. CDR1 is SEHNR, CDR2 FQNEAQ, per germline (reference sequence). V gave up 5 bases and J gave up 0 bases; unmatched junction bases: 12. This CDR3 has 17 residues. The CDR3 here is CASSTPGGTAMNTEAFF. CDR3 nucleotides: TGTGCCAGCAGCACCCCGGGGGGGACAGCCATGAACACTGAAGCTTTCTTT.

This clone was found once. The chain employs TRBV7-2 and TRBJ1-1; TRBD1 is a possible D gene (6 bases). The CDR3 is 15 residues long. The V gene lost 1 base and the J gene lost 1 base, with 10 bases spanning the gap. From germline, CDR1 is SGHTA and CDR2 FQGNSA. The CDR3 DNA reads as TGTGCCAGCAGCTTAGGCTTCAGGGGGAACACTGAAGCTTTCTTT. As protein: CASSLGFRGNTEAFF.

V gene TRBV11-2 combines with J gene TRBJ2-5; 8 bases are shared with TRBD2. Trimming cost V 1 base and J 3 bases; bases outside gene matches: 4. The CDR3 spans 15 residues. Germline V CDR1 and CDR2: SGHAT, FQNNGV. The CDR3 DNA follows: TGTGCCAGCAGCTTAGCGGGAGGGCCAGAAGAGACCCAGTACTTC. Its translation is CASSLAGGPEETQYF. The full variable domain, with the rest looked up from reference TRBV11-2 and TRBJ2-5, is EAGVAQSPRYKIIEKRQSVAFWCNPISGHATLYWYQQILGQGPKLLIQFQNNGVVDDSQLPKDRFSAERLKGVDSTLKIQPAKLEDSAVYLCASSLAGGPEETQYFGPGTRLLVL.

The chain is built from TRBV5-4 and TRBJ2-7, with D hard to call. CDR1 is SGHNT, CDR2 YYREEE, per germline (reference sequence). V was trimmed by 0 bases and J by 0 bases, leaving 13 bases between them. The CDR3 consists of 16 residues. The CDR3 loop reads CASSLGSGFGSYEQYF. CDR3 nucleotide sequence: TGTGCCAGCAGCTTGGGGTCGGGTTTCGGCTCCTACGAGCAGTACTTC.

V and J are TRBV12-5 and TRBJ2-1; D is unclear. The ends were cut back, 6 bases at V and 6 bases at J, with 6 bases in the middle. Germline CDR1 LGHNT, CDR2 FRNRAP. This CDR3 spans 11 amino acids. The CDR3 nucleotides read TGTGCTAGTGGGTTCGGCAATGAGCAGTTCTTC. Translated: CASGFGNEQFF.

V gene TRBV4-1 combines with J gene TRBJ2-5, with 8 bases lining up with TRBD2. Matching the DNA end better, TRBJ2-7 makes the J call doubtful. The CDR3 is made up of 15 amino acids. Germline V lookup: CDR1 MGHRA, CDR2 YSYEKL. The CDR3 nucleotides are TGCGCCAGCAGCCGCGCGGGGGGCCTGTCCTACGAGCAGTACTTC. This translates into CASSRAGGLSYEQYF.

V is TRBV7-9 and J is TRBJ2-7, with 9 bases that match TRBD1. This CDR3 spans 14 amino acids. Germline CDR1 SEHNR, CDR2 FQNEAQ (reference sequence). The V segment lost 3 bases and the J segment 1 base; nucleotides outside the gene matches: 1. The CDR3 is CASSFGQGSYEQYF. The CDR3 nucleotides are TGTGCCAGCAGCTTTGGACAGGGGTCCTACGAGCAGTACTTC.

V is TRBV2 and J is TRBJ2-3, with unresolved D. This CDR3 is 12 amino acids long. Germline V gene sequence: CDR1 SNHLY, CDR2 FYNNEI. The germline V and J ends were trimmed by 6 bases and 1 base, with 5 bases remaining between them. The CDR3 sequence: CASSVGTDTQYF. DNA for the CDR3: TGTGCCAGCAGCGTTGGCACAGATACGCAGTATTTT.

The rearrangement joins TRBV30 to TRBJ1-6; unclear D gene. The CDR3 is 12 residues long. Germline assignment: CDR1 GTSNPN and CDR2 SVGIG (reference sequence). V was pared by 2 bases and J by 7 bases, with 6 bases between. The DNA of the CDR3 is TGTGCCTGGAGTTACGGGAATTCACCCCTCCACTTT. The encoded protein is CAWSYGNSPLHF.

The chain combines TRBV4-1 with TRBJ2-2, with a possible D match to TRBD1 (5 bases). Germline V gene sequence: CDR1 MGHRA, CDR2 YSYEKL. The CDR3 runs to 16 residues. Trimming took 1 base from V and 0 from J, leaving 9 bases between them. The CDR3 sequence is CASSQVKGTNTGELFF. For the CDR3, the DNA is TGCGCCAGCAGCCAAGTTAAGGGGACGAACACCGGGGAGCTGTTTTTT.

The chain recombines TRBV19 with TRBJ1-2; 7 nucleotides agree with TRBD1. The CDR3 totals 13 residues. After removal of 7 bases from V and 6 bases from J, the junction contained 8 bases not matched to a gene. The germline V gene has CDR1 LNHDA and CDR2 SQIVND (reference sequence). CDR3 protein: CASTRNQGDGYTF. The CDR3 DNA reads TGTGCCAGTACCCGAAACCAGGGGGATGGCTACACCTTC.

V gene TRBV7-2 combines with J gene TRBJ2-7, with 7 bases aligning to TRBD2. Germline CDR1 and CDR2: SGHTA and FQGNSA. The CDR3 length is 14 residues. Trimming at V came to 5 bases and at J to 3 bases, leaving 7 bases not matched to a gene. The DNA of the CDR3 is TGTGCCAGCAGCCCTAGCGGCCCCGACTACGAGCAGTACTTC. Its protein product is CASSPSGPDYEQYF.

The V gene is TRBV19, the J gene TRBJ2-3, with 7 positions matching TRBD1. CDR3 length equals 15 residues. From germline, CDR1 is LNHDA and CDR2 SQIVND (reference sequence). Trimming removed 4 bases from V and 2 bases from J; junction bases left unmatched: 6. The DNA for the CDR3 is TGTGCCAGTAGTACAAGGGACAGAAACACAGATACGCAGTATTTT. Residues: CASSTRDRNTDTQYF.

A word on this clone: This sample includes further DNA sequences coding for the same CDR3. The rearrangement uses TRBV4-3 and TRBJ1-4; D not resolved. With 0 bases removed from V and 4 bases from J, the gap between germline ends came to 6 bases. This CDR3 has 14 residues. Germline CDR1 reads LGHNA; CDR2 reads YSLEER. As DNA, the CDR3 is TGCGCCAGCAGCCAAGATCGGGGTAATGAAAAACTGTTTTTT. Amino acids: CASSQDRGNEKLFF.

This chain joins TRBV6-1 and TRBJ1-2, with a possible D match to TRBD1 (5 bases). V gave up 6 bases and J gave up 4 bases, with 15 bases separating them. The CDR3 is 14 residues long. CDR1 and CDR2 (germline): MNHNS, SASEGT. As DNA, the CDR3 is TGTGCCAGCAGCGCCAGGGAAGGGGTCTATGGCTACACCTTC. As protein: CASSAREGVYGYTF.

The chain uses TRBV9 and TRBJ1-2, with 8 bases identical to TRBD1. V dropped 0 bases and J dropped 7; count of bases not matched to a gene: 14. The CDR3 consists of 17 residues. The germline gives CDR1 SGDLS, CDR2 YYNGEE. CDR3 residues: CASSVGLRQGAGGGYTF. CDR3 sequence (DNA): TGTGCCAGCAGCGTAGGGCTTCGGCAGGGGGCCGGTGGTGGCTACACCTTC.

The V call is TRBV27, the J call TRBJ1-5, with 7 bases identical to TRBD1. The CDR3 sequence is 15 residues long. With V trimmed by 5 bases and J by 2 bases, 6 bases remained unmatched. Germline V gene data show CDR1 as MNHEY and CDR2 as SMNVEV (reference sequence). The CDR3 sequence: CASSPDRAGNQPQHF. The CDR3 region has the DNA TGTGCCAGCAGTCCAGACAGGGCAGGCAATCAGCCCCAGCATTTT.

V gene TRBV5-1 combines with J gene TRBJ2-5, with D possibly TRBD1 on 6 matching bases. The ends were cut back, 9 bases at V and 4 bases at J, with 19 bases in the middle. The CDR3 covers 14 residues. Germline lookup yields CDR1 SGHRS and CDR2 YFSETQ. The CDR3 region has the DNA TGCGCCACTCAACTCGAAACAGGGTCAGAGACCCAGTACTTC. This gives the protein CATQLETGSETQYF.

The chain has TRBV2 and TRBJ2-7, with a weak D call TRBD1 (6 bases). The V end was cut by 5 bases, the J end by 3 bases, with 8 bases between. This CDR3 is 12 amino acids long. CDR1 and CDR2 from the germline V gene are SNHLY and FYNNEI. In DNA, the CDR3 is TGTGCCAGCAGTAAACAGGGCTACGAGCAGTACTTC. Its translation: CASSKQGYEQYF.

The V and J genes are TRBV5-6 and TRBJ2-5, with D possibly being TRBD2 (6 bases). The J call could be wrong; TRBJ2-7 is a better fit for the DNA end. Germline values: CDR1 SGHDT, CDR2 YYEEEE. The CDR3 spans 17 residues. CDR3 sequence (DNA): TGTGCCAGCAGCTCCCGTCGAGCCGGGGGAGGCTCCTACGAGCAGTACTTC. It is translated as CASSSRRAGGGSYEQYF.

This clone was counted only a few times. This sequence joins TRBV5-4 and TRBJ1-1; 7 bases are shared with TRBD1. This CDR3 is built from 13 residues. CDR1 and CDR2 from the germline V gene are SGHNT and YYREEE (reference sequence). With V trimmed by 1 base and J by 5 bases, 2 bases remained unmatched. CDR3 bases: TGTGCCAGCAGCTTGACAGGGGAGACTGAAGCTTTCTTT. This gives the protein CASSLTGETEAFF. Full variable domain (remainder filled in from reference TRBV5-4 and TRBJ1-1): ETGVTQSPTHLIKTRGQQVTLRCSSQSGHNTVSWYQQALGQGPQFIFQYYREEENGRGNFPPRFSGLQFPNYSSELNVNALELDDSALYLCASSLTGETEAFFGQGTRLTVV.